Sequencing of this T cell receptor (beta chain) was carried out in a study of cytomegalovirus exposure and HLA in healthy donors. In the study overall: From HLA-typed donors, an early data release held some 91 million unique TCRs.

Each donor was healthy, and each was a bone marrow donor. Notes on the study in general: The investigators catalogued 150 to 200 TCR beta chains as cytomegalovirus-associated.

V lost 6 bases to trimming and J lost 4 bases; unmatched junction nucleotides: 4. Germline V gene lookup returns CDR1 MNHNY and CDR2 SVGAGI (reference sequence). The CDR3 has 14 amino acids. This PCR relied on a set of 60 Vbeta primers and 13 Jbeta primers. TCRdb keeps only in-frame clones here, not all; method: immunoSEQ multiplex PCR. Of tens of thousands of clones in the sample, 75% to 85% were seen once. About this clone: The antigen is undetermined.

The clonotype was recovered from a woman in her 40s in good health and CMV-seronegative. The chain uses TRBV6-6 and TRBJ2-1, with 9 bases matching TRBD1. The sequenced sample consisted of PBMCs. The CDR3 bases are TGTGCCAGCAGCCCCGGGACAGGGTACAATGAGCAGTTCTTC. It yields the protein CASSPGTGYNEQFF.